This T cell receptor beta chain was found in a study of blood T cell repertoires in COVID-19. Across the whole study: Some COVID-19 samples were acute and others convalescent; all came from the United States, Italy and Spain.

Notes on this clone: An end of the junction does not agree with germline; a read error may underlie this.

The CDR3 totals 15 residues. Germline CDR1 reads SSHAT; CDR2 reads FNYEAQ (reference sequence). Using immunoSEQ multiplex PCR, the repertoire was profiled, and TCRdb retains in-frame clones only, with some absent. The sample lists some 69,000 clones; 90% were seen once. This receptor was obtained from a man in his 60s with acute or convalescent COVID-19. Input material: peripheral blood. The rearrangement uses TRBV7-7 and TRBJ2-5; D remains unclear. Here the CDR3 DNA reads TGTGCTAGCAGCCCTACCGAAAGAAAACAAGAGACCCAGTACTTC. Protein product: CASSPTERKQETQYF. Full variable domain (rest looked up from reference TRBV7-7 and TRBJ2-5): GAGVSQSPRYKVTKRGQDVTLRCDPISSHATLYWYQQALGQGPEFLTYFNYEAQPDKSGLPSDRFSAERPEGSISTLTIQRTEQRDSAMYRCASSPTERKQETQYFGPGTRLLVL.